Each of the 12 T cell receptor beta chains below was sequenced from the same sample in a study of T cells in Graves' hyperthyroidism and ophthalmopathy. Amplification targeted TCR beta CDR3 regions from RNA transcripts. TCR CDR3 regions were first amplified by RT-PCR with HTBI primers. MiXCR was run by TCRdb on the multiplex PCR reads, yielding one entry per CDR3 protein. This repertoire shows hundreds of thousands of distinct CDR3 sequences, about a sixth found once; its top ten account for about 20%. Sequencing was done on a sample of blood. These receptor sequences come from a woman aged 18-29 years with Graves' hyperthyroidism.

This clonotype was counted many times. The chain is built from TRBV20-1 and TRBJ2-5; 13 positions match TRBD2. The germline V gene has CDR1 DFQATT and CDR2 SNEGSKA (reference sequence). After removal of 3 bases from V and 5 bases from J, the junction contained 6 bases not matched to a gene. This CDR3 comprises 15 residues. CDR3: CSASNGLAGVETQYF. The CDR3 nucleotides are TGCAGTGCTAGCAATGGACTAGCGGGAGTGGAGACCCAGTACTTC.

J is TRBJ2-2 and V is TRBV20-1; D uncertain. V dropped 1 base and J dropped 5 bases, with 23 bases sitting between them. Germline assignment: CDR1 DFQATT and CDR2 SNEGSKA (reference sequence). The CDR3 spans 18 residues. CDR3 coding DNA: TGCAGTGCTAGAGGTTTTCCCAGCAAAAACAGAAGAACCGGGGAGCTGTTTTTT. It is translated as CSARGFPSKNRRTGELFF.

In its sample, this clonotype was seen many times. The chain uses TRBV5-1 and TRBJ2-3, with D perhaps TRBD1 or TRBD2 (5 bases each). This CDR3 comprises 15 residues. Germline V gene data show CDR1 as SGHRS and CDR2 as YFSETQ. Trimming stripped 0 bases from V and 6 bases from J, with 14 bases between. The DNA of the CDR3 is TGCGCCAGCAGCTTGGGGGCATCCTGGGGGGATACGCAGTATTTT. Translating gives CASSLGASWGDTQYF.

This clonotype came up many times. The chain has TRBV7-9 and TRBJ1-1; D perhaps matches TRBD1 (5 bases). The CDR3 is 15 residues long. Trimming left V 7 bases short and J 1 base short, with 16 bases between. The germline V gene has CDR1 SEHNR and CDR2 FQNEAQ (reference sequence). The DNA for the CDR3 is TGTGCCAGCACCAACACCAATCAGGGGAACACTGAAGCTTTCTTT. Residues: CASTNTNQGNTEAFF.

This sequence joins TRBV24-1 and TRBJ1-4; D is uncertain. V lost 3 bases, J lost 6 bases, and 7 bases lay in between. This CDR3 has 13 residues. CDR1 and CDR2 (germline): KGHDR, SFDVKD. The DNA for the CDR3 is TGTGCCACCAGTGATCCCCAGGATGAAAAACTGTTTTTT. It is translated as CATSDPQDEKLFF.

This clonotype was seen ten or more times. Germline and junction disagree at one end, which may indicate a read error. The V call is TRBV6-1, the J call TRBJ1-1; 7 nucleotides agree with TRBD1. The CDR3 is 14 residues long. CDR1 is MNHNS, CDR2 SASEGT, per germline. CDR3 residues: CASSPTGVNSEAFF. DNA of the CDR3: TGTGCCAGCAGCCCCACAGGGGTGAACTCTGAAGCTTTCTTT.

The chain recombines TRBV9 with TRBJ2-5; maybe TRBD2 (6 bases). Germline V gene data show CDR1 as SGDLS and CDR2 as YYNGEE. V was shortened by 2 bases and J by 4 bases, with 18 bases between the two germline ends. This CDR3 has 16 residues. The CDR3 DNA sequence: TGTGCCAGCAGCGTCGGTCACGGGGGAGTTTCAGAGACCCAGTACTTC. Translating it yields CASSVGHGGVSETQYF. Looking up the rest from reference TRBV9 and TRBJ2-5 gives the full variable domain: DSGVTQTPKHLITATGQRVTLRCSPRSGDLSVYWYQQSLDQGLQFLIQYYNGEERAKGNILERFSAQQFPDLHSELNLSSLELGDSALYFCASSVGHGGVSETQYFGPGTRLLVL.

This clonotype was counted between two and nine times. The chain joins TRBV28 to TRBJ1-5; D ambiguous. Trimming shortened V by 8 bases and J by 9 bases, and 14 bases separated the two germline ends. The CDR3 length is 12 residues. Germline CDR1 reads MDHEN; CDR2 reads SYDVKM. As DNA, the CDR3 is TGTGCCAGCCAGGCGCGGGATCCGCCCCAGCATTTT. The encoded protein is CASQARDPPQHF.

This clonotype has only a few counts. This sequence joins TRBV7-3 and TRBJ2-5; D perhaps matches TRBD2 (7 bases). The CDR3 is 14 residues long. The V gene lost 5 bases and the J gene lost 1 base, with 11 bases spanning the gap. Per germline, CDR1 SGHTA and CDR2 FQGTGA. CDR3 nucleotide sequence: TGTGCCAGCAGCATTGGGGGGGCCCAAGAGACCCAGTACTTC. Translating it yields CASSIGGAQETQYF.

A note on this clonotype: A read error is the likely source, as a far larger clone sits one nucleotide away. The genes are TRBV12-3 or TRBV12-4 and TRBJ1-2; D remains ambiguous. This CDR3 is 12 amino acids long. The CDR3 nucleotides are TGTGCCATCAGTTTGGCGGGCTATGGCTACACCTTC. It translates to CAISLAGYGYTF.

This clonotype has just a few counts. This chain's CDR3 is CASSHRGDTQYF. The CDR3 bases are TGTGCCAGCAGCCACAGGGGAGATACGCAGTATTTT. The chain uses TRBV6-1 and TRBJ2-3, with 7 bases identical to TRBD1. CDR1 and CDR2 from the germline V gene are MNHNS and SASEGT. This CDR3 is 12 amino acids long. J gave up 5 bases and V 6 bases, and 2 bases lay outside the gene matches.

V usage is TRBV28 and J usage is TRBJ1-6, with TRBD1 identical over 8 bases. V was clipped by 4 bases and J by 10 bases; unmatched bases: 15. CDR1 MDHEN and CDR2 SYDVKM come from the germline V gene. This CDR3 has 17 residues. CDR3 in DNA: TGTGCCAGCAGTTCGATGGGGACAGGACAACCGAGGTCACCCCTCCACTTT. Amino acid sequence: CASSSMGTGQPRSPLHF.